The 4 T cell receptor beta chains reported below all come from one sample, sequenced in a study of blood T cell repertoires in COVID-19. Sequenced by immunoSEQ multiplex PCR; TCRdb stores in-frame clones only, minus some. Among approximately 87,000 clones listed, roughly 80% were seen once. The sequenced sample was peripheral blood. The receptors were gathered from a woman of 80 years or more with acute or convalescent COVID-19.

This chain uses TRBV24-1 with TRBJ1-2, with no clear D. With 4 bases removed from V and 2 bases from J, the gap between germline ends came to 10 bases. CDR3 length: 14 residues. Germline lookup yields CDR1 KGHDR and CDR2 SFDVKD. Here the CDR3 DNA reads TGTGCCACCAGTGACTACGAACAGAACTATGGCTACACCTTC. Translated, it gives CATSDYEQNYGYTF.

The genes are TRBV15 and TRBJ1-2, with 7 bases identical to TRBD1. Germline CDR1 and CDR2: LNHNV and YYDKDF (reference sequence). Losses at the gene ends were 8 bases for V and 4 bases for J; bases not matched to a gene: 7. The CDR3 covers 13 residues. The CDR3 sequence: CATSGDRLYGYTF. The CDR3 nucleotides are TGTGCCACCTCAGGGGACAGACTCTATGGCTACACCTTC.

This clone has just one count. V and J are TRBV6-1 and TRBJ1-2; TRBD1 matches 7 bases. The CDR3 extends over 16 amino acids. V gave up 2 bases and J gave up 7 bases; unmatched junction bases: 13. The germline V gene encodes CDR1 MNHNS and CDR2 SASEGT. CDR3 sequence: CASSEPGQALAGGYTF. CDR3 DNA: TGTGCCAGCAGTGAACCAGGACAGGCCCTCGCAGGTGGCTACACCTTC.

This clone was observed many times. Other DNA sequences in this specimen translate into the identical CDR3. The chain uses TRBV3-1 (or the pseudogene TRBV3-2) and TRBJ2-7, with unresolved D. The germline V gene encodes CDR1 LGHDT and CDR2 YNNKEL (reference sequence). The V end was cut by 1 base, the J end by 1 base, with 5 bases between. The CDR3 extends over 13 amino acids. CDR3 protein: CASSQGASYEQYF. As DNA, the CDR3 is TGTGCCAGCAGCCAAGGGGCTTCCTACGAGCAGTACTTC.